This TCR beta chain came from a study of chemoradiotherapy in HPV16-positive cancers. The CDR3 has 11 amino acids. CDR1 and CDR2 from the germline V gene are SGHVS and FNYEAQ. The V and J ends lost 5 bases and 8 bases respectively, with 9 bases between them. Over chemoradiotherapy, repertoires were sampled more than once. Here immunoSEQ multiplex PCR was the method, and the copy in TCRdb shows in-frame clones only, minus some. This table holds 50,000 to 55,000 clones, about nine tenths found once. On this clone: Its antigen is currently unknown.

The study, taken as a whole, reports: HPV-specific T cells were functionally defined from only two HPV16-positive patients. Better recurrence-free survival went with HPV-responsive T-cell expansion in HPV16-positive patients.

The clonotype was recovered from a human donor with HPV-associated anogenital cancer. Here the sequenced sample was blood, taken from a patient who underwent chemoradiotherapy. The chain couples TRBV7-6 to TRBJ1-1; D not certain. This CDR3 is CASSLGGEAFF. The CDR3 bases are TGTGCCAGCAGCCTGGGAGGGGAAGCTTTCTTT. Looking up the rest from reference TRBV7-6 and TRBJ1-1 gives the full variable domain: GAGVSQSPRYKVTKRGQDVALRCDPISGHVSLYWYRQALGQGPEFLTYFNYEAQQDKSGLPNDRFSAERPEGSISTLTIQRTEQRDSAMYRCASSLGGEAFFGQGTRLTVV.